These 23 T cell receptor beta chains originate from one sample sequenced in a study of blood T cell repertoires in COVID-19. Clones were sequenced by immunoSEQ multiplex PCR, and TCRdb holds only the in-frame ones, with some missing. This table has 350,000 to 500,000 clones, approximately 90% appearing once. Source material: PBMCs or T cells enriched from blood (not recorded which). The receptors shown here come from a woman aged 18-29 years who had been exposed to COVID-19.

The rearrangement joins TRBV6-2 or TRBV6-3 to TRBJ1-3; D remains ambiguous. Looked up from germline, CDR1 is MNHEY and CDR2 is SVGEGT. V lost 0 bases to trimming and J lost 0 bases, with 9 bases between them. The CDR3 covers 16 residues. Here the CDR3 reads CASSYSAGYSGNTIYF. CDR3 coding DNA: TGTGCCAGCAGTTACTCGGCAGGCTACTCTGGAAACACCATATATTTT.

CDR3 in DNA: TGCGCCAGCAGCCAGTCGACCGGGACTCGGGCCGGGGAGCAGTACTTC. This gives the protein CASSQSTGTRAGEQYF. The chain joins TRBV4-1 to TRBJ2-7; a possible D gene is TRBD2 (6 bases). The CDR3 loop spans 16 amino acids. Germline CDR1 MGHRA, CDR2 YSYEKL. The V end was cut by 3 bases, the J end by 7 bases, with 22 bases between.

The chain is built from TRBV18 and TRBJ2-1; D gene unclear. Per germline, CDR1 KGHSH and CDR2 LQKENI. V was clipped by 3 bases and J by 9 bases, with 6 bases between them. The CDR3 runs to 11 residues. The CDR3 loop reads CASSPSTEQFF. The CDR3 DNA reads TGTGCCAGCTCACCTAGCACTGAGCAGTTCTTC.

The genes are TRBV24-1 and TRBJ2-3, with 12 bases aligning to TRBD2. Losses at the gene ends were 2 bases for V and 2 bases for J; bases not matched to a gene: 7. This CDR3 has 18 residues. Germline V gene sequence: CDR1 KGHDR, CDR2 SFDVKD. CDR3 coding DNA: TGTGCCACCAGTGATTCCACCCCTAGCGGGGGGGCCACAGATACGCAGTATTTT. It is translated as CATSDSTPSGGATDTQYF.

This clone was counted a few times. Different DNA sequences within this sample yield the same CDR3. The chain's CDR3 is CASRAGQETQYF. The CDR3, as DNA: TGTGCCAGCAGAGCGGGGCAAGAGACCCAGTACTTC. The chain uses TRBV28 and TRBJ2-5; TRBD2 agrees at 7 bases. This CDR3 is built from 12 residues. Per the germline V gene, CDR1 is MDHEN and CDR2 is SYDVKM. V dropped 6 bases and J dropped 2; count of bases not matched to a gene: 0. The full variable domain, in which reference TRBV28 and TRBJ2-5 provide the parts outside the CDR3, is DVKVTQSSRYLVKRTGEKVFLECVQDMDHENMFWYRQDPGLGLRLIYFSYDVKMKEKGDIPEGYSVSREKKERFSLILESASTNQTSMYLCASRAGQETQYFGPGTRLLVL.

The rearrangement uses TRBV7-9 and TRBJ2-7; no definite D call. The V end was cut by 3 bases, the J end by 3 bases, with 9 bases between. The germline V gene encodes CDR1 SEHNR and CDR2 FQNEAQ (reference sequence). The CDR3 loop spans 13 amino acids. In DNA form, the CDR3 reads TGTGCCAGCAGCTTCGAGGCCAACTACGAGCAGTACTTC. Translation: CASSFEANYEQYF. Full variable domain (missing parts from reference TRBV7-9 and TRBJ2-7): DTGVSQNPRHKITKRGQNVTFRCDPISEHNRLYWYRQTLGQGPEFLTYFQNEAQLEKSRLLSDRFSAERPKGSFSTLEIQRTEQGDSAMYLCASSFEANYEQYFGPGTRLTVT.

This chain connects TRBV5-8 to TRBJ2-7; a weak D match, TRBD2 (5 bases). The CDR3 totals 12 residues. Germline assignment: CDR1 SGHTS and CDR2 YDEGEE. V was pared by 3 bases and J by 2 bases, with 6 bases between. The DNA of the CDR3 is TGTGCCAGCAGCTCCGGGACCTACGAGCAGTACTTC. It translates to CASSSGTYEQYF.

J is TRBJ2-3 and V is TRBV3-1 (or the pseudogene TRBV3-2); tentative D call: TRBD1 (6 bases). V lost 4 bases and J lost 0, with 14 bases in between. The CDR3 sequence is 16 residues long. CDR1 is LGHDT and CDR2 is YNNKEL in the germline V gene (reference sequence). The DNA for the CDR3 is TGTGCCAGCAGCCTAAGGCTTGGGACAAGCACAGATACGCAGTATTTT. This gives the protein CASSLRLGTSTDTQYF.

The rearrangement joins TRBV18 to TRBJ2-3; unclear D gene. Deletions cut 1 base from V and 1 base from J, with 6 bases between. The CDR3 runs to 14 residues. The germline gives CDR1 KGHSH, CDR2 LQKENI. In DNA, the CDR3 is TGTGCCAGCTCACCACAGCAGGGCACAGATACGCAGTATTTT. Protein: CASSPQQGTDTQYF.

This clone was recorded only once. DNA of the CDR3: TGTGCCAGCAGTTCCGCAGGGGACACCGGGGAGCTGTTTTTT. This sequence encodes CASSSAGDTGELFF. The chain links TRBV7-2 to TRBJ2-2; a weak D match, TRBD1 (6 bases). This CDR3 comprises 14 residues. The germline gives CDR1 SGHTA, CDR2 FQGNSA. Trimming removed 6 bases at V and 3 bases at J, with 11 bases between. The whole variable domain, remainder taken from reference TRBV7-2 and TRBJ2-2, is GAGVSQSPSNKVTEKGKDVELRCDPISGHTALYWYRQSLGQGLEFLIYFQGNSAPDKSGLPSDRFSAERTGGSVSTLTIQRTQQEDSAVYLCASSSAGDTGELFFGEGSRLTVL.

The rearrangement joins TRBV28 to TRBJ2-7; 8 nucleotides match TRBD1. With 6 bases clipped from V and 3 bases from J, the junction kept 7 bases outside the gene matches. Germline CDR1 MDHEN, CDR2 SYDVKM. This CDR3 region has 14 residues. This CDR3 is CASRETGDLYEQYF. The DNA for the CDR3 is TGTGCCAGCAGAGAGACAGGGGACCTCTACGAGCAGTACTTC.

The chain carries TRBV4-2 and TRBJ1-4; D perhaps matches TRBD1 (5 bases). The V and J ends lost 7 bases and 11 bases respectively, with 20 bases between them. CDR1 LGHNA and CDR2 YNFKEQ come from the germline V gene. The CDR3 is made up of 14 amino acids. DNA for the CDR3: TGTGCCAGCACCGGGGGAGGGATCGGGATGAAACTGTTTTTT. This sequence encodes CASTGGGIGMKLFF.

This clone was counted once. The genes are TRBV10-2 and TRBJ2-7; 15 nucleotides agree with TRBD2. Germline loops: CDR1 WSHSY, CDR2 SAAADI. This CDR3 spans 17 amino acids. J gave up 5 bases and V 0 bases, and 5 bases lay outside the gene matches. Written as DNA, the CDR3 is TGCGCCAGCAGTGAGTCAAGCTGGACTAGCGGGAGGGACGAGCAGTACTTC. Translated: CASSESSWTSGRDEQYF.

This clone was detected only a few times. J is TRBJ1-2 and V is TRBV6-5; D is unresolved. Trimming left V 6 bases short and J 0 bases short, with 8 bases between. Germline lookup yields CDR1 MNHEY and CDR2 SVGAGI. This CDR3 has 13 amino acids. As DNA, the CDR3 is TGTGCCAGCAGGGGCCAAACTAACTATGGCTACACCTTC. Its translation is CASRGQTNYGYTF.

The chain links TRBV7-2 to TRBJ2-7; 9 bases line up with TRBD1. From germline, CDR1 is SGHTA and CDR2 FQGNSA. The CDR3 sequence is 14 residues long. After removal of 4 bases from V and 5 bases from J, the junction contained 6 bases not matched to a gene. The CDR3 region is CASSSWGQGNEQYF. CDR3 DNA: TGTGCCAGCAGCTCGTGGGGACAGGGAAACGAGCAGTACTTC.

CDR3 sequence reads: CASSYAQGKNTEAFF. The CDR3 region has the DNA TGTGCCAGCAGTTACGCCCAGGGGAAGAACACTGAAGCTTTCTTT. This chain joins TRBV13 and TRBJ1-1, with D perhaps matching TRBD1 (6 bases). Trimming left V 6 bases short and J 1 base short, with 15 bases between. Germline V gene sequence: CDR1 PRHDT, CDR2 FYEKMQ (reference sequence). The CDR3 contains 15 residues. The full variable domain, completed using reference TRBV13 and TRBJ1-1, is AAGVIQSPRHLIKEKRETATLKCYPIPRHDTVYWYQQGPGQDPQFLISFYEKMQSDKGSIPDRFSAQQFSDYHSELNMSSLELGDSALYFCASSYAQGKNTEAFFGQGTRLTVV.

This chain uses TRBV27 with TRBJ2-1; TRBD1 might be the D (6 bases). There are 15 residues in the CDR3. V lost 5 bases to trimming and J lost 0 bases, with 11 bases between them. Looked up from germline, CDR1 is MNHEY and CDR2 is SMNVEV (reference sequence). The CDR3 here is CASSPDSNSYNEQFF. As DNA, the CDR3 is TGTGCCAGCAGTCCGGACAGCAACTCCTACAATGAGCAGTTCTTC.

The chain is built from TRBV12-5 and TRBJ2-7, with D tentatively TRBD1 (6 bases). CDR3 length: 17 amino acids. CDR1 LGHNT and CDR2 FRNRAP come from the germline V gene. The CDR3, as DNA: TGTGCACATCTCCCTTGCTTTCGCAGGGGCCCTCCCTACGAGCAGTACTTC. Encoded protein: CAHLPCFRRGPPYEQYF. Variable domain in full (rest from reference TRBV12-5 and TRBJ2-7): DARVTQTPRHKVTEMGQEVTMRCQPILGHNTVFWYRQTMMQGLELLAYFRNRAPLDDSGMPKDRFSAEMPDATLATLKIQPSEPRDSAVYFCAHLPCFRRGPPYEQYFGPGTRLTVT.

This clone has only a few counts. The chain has TRBV3-1 (or the pseudogene TRBV3-2) and TRBJ2-2; 11 nucleotides agree with TRBD2. The CDR3 is 16 amino acids. Losses at the gene ends were 4 bases for V and 2 bases for J; bases not matched to a gene: 3. The germline gives CDR1 LGHDT, CDR2 YNNKEL (reference sequence). In DNA form, the CDR3 reads TGTGCCAGCAGCCCAAGACTAGCGGGAAACACCGGGGAGCTGTTTTTT. Its translation: CASSPRLAGNTGELFF.

The chain joins TRBV28 to TRBJ1-4, with D tentatively TRBD1 (6 bases). Germline V gene sequence: CDR1 MDHEN, CDR2 SYDVKM. The CDR3 covers 14 residues. The V end lost 9 bases, the J end lost 3 bases, and 14 bases lay between the germline ends. In nucleotides, the CDR3 is TGTGCCAGTGGGGGCGAAAGGGCTAATGAAAAACTGTTTTTT. Its protein is CASGGERANEKLFF.

The chain has TRBV29-1 and TRBJ1-2, with a tentative D call TRBD1 (6 bases). Trimming took 4 bases from V and 6 from J, leaving 15 bases between them. The CDR3 extends over 13 amino acids. Per germline, CDR1 SQVTM and CDR2 ANQGSEA. CDR3 region: CSVGRAEGDGYTF. CDR3 DNA: TGCAGCGTTGGTAGGGCCGAGGGGGATGGCTACACCTTC. The full variable domain, with the rest looked up from reference TRBV29-1 and TRBJ1-2, is SAVISQKPSRDICQRGTSLTIQCQVDSQVTMMFWYRQQPGQSLTLIATANQGSEATYESGFVIDKFPISRPNLTFSTLTVSNMSPEDSSIYLCSVGRAEGDGYTFGSGTRLTVV.

The V call is TRBV3-1 (or the pseudogene TRBV3-2), the J call TRBJ1-2; no clear D gene. This CDR3 comprises 14 residues. V lost 4 bases and J lost 8, with 17 bases in between. In germline, CDR1 is LGHDT, CDR2 YNNKEL (reference sequence). CDR3 protein: CASSPLRCRSGYTF. In DNA, the CDR3 is TGTGCCAGCAGCCCCCTAAGGTGTCGGAGCGGCTACACCTTC.

The rearrangement links TRBV28 to TRBJ2-4; 11 bases are a match to TRBD1. CDR3 size: 15 residues. The V gene end was trimmed by 6 bases and the J gene end by 8 bases; junction bases not matched to a gene: 9. Germline CDR1 MDHEN, CDR2 SYDVKM. CDR3 region: CASRRTGGHRDIQYF. CDR3 DNA sequence: TGTGCCAGCAGAAGGACAGGGGGCCATAGGGACATTCAGTACTTC.